This paragraph reports one TCR beta chain. This sample includes further DNA sequences coding for the same CDR3. Repertoires were generated with immunoSEQ multiplex PCR, while TCRdb's copy carries only in-frame clones and drops some. The sample consists of hundreds of thousands of clones, about three quarters of them appearing once. The sample belongs to a study of shared clonotypes between healthy human individuals. About the study: CD8 memory received one plate per donor, CD8 naive two, CD4 memory three and CD4 naive three.

CDR1 SGDLS and CDR2 YYNGEE come from the germline V gene. CDR3 length equals 12 residues. V was pared by 0 bases and J by 3 bases, with 2 bases between. Source material: memory CD4+ T cells sorted from blood. Described subset: CD45RA-negative fraction. The chain employs TRBV9 and TRBJ2-3, with D hard to call. The sequence was obtained from a woman aged 25 to 45 in good health. The CDR3 sequence is CASSVATDTQYF. CDR3 sequence (DNA): TGTGCCAGCAGCGTAGCGACAGATACGCAGTATTTT.